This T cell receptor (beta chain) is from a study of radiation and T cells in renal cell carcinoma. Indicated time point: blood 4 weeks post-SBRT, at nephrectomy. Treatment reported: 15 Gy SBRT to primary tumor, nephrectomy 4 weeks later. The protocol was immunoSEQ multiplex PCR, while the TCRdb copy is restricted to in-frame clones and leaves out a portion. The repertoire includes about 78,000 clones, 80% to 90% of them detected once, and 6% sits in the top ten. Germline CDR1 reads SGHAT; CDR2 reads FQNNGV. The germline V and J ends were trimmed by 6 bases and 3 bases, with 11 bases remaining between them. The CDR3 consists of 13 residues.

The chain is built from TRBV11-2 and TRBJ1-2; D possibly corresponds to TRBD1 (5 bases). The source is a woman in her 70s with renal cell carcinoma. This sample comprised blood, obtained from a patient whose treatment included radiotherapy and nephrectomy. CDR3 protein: CASRGMGDYGYTF. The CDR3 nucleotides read TGTGCCAGCAGGGGTATGGGGGACTATGGCTACACCTTC.